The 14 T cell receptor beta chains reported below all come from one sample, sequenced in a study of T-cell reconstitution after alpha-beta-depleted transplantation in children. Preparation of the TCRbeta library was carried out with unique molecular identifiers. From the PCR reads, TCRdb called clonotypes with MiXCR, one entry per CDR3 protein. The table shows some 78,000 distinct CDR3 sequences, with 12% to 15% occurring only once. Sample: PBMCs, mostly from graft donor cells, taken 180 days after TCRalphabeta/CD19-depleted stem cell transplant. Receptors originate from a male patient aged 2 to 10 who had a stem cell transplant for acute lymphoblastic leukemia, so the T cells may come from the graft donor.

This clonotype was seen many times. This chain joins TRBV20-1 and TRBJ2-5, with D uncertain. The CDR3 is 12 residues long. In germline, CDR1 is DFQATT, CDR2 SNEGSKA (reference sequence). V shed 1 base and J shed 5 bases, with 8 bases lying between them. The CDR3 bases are TGCAGTGCTAGAGGAGTGGCCGAGACCCAGTACTTC. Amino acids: CSARGVAETQYF.

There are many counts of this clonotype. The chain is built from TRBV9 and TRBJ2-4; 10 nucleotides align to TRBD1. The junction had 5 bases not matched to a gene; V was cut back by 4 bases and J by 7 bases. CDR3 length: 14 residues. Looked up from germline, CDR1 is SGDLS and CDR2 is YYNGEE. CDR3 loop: CASSQGQGTNIQYF. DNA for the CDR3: TGTGCCAGCAGCCAGGGACAGGGGACGAACATTCAGTACTTC.

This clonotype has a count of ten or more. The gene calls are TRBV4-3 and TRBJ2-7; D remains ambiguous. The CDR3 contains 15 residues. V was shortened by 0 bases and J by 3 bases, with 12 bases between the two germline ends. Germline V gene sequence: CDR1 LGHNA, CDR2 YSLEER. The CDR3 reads CASSQDLDEYYEQYF. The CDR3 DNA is TGCGCCAGCAGCCAAGATTTGGACGAGTACTACGAGCAGTACTTC.

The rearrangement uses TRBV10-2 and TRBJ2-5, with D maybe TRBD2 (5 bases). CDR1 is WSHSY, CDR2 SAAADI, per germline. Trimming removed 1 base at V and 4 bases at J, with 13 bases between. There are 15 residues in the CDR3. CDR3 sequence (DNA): TGCGCCAGCAGTGAGTGGAGCTTCCGGGGAGAGACCCAGTACTTC. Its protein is CASSEWSFRGETQYF.

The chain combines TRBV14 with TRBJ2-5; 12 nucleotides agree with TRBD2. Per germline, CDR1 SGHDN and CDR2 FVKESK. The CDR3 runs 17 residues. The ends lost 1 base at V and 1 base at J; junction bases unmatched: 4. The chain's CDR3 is CASSQGLTSGSQETQYF. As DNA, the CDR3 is TGTGCCAGCAGCCAAGGATTGACTAGCGGGAGCCAAGAGACCCAGTACTTC. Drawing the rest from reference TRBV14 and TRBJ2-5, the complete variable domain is EAGVTQFPSHSVIEKGQTVTLRCDPISGHDNLYWYRRVMGKEIKFLLHFVKESKQDESGMPNNRFLAERTGGTYSTLKVQPAELEDSGVYFCASSQGLTSGSQETQYFGPGTRLLVL.

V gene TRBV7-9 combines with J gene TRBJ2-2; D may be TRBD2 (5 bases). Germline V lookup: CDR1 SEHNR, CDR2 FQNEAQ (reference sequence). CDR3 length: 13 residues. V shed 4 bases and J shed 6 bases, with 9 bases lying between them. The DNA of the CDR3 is TGTGCCAGCAGCTGGACTCAATCCGGGGAGCTGTTTTTT. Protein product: CASSWTQSGELFF.

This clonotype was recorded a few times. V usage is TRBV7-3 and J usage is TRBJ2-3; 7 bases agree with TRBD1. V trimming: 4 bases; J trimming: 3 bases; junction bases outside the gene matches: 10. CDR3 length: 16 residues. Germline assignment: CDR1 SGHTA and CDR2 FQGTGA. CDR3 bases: TGTGCCAGCAGCTCCCAGAGGGGGCGCGGAACAGATACGCAGTATTTT. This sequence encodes CASSSQRGRGTDTQYF.

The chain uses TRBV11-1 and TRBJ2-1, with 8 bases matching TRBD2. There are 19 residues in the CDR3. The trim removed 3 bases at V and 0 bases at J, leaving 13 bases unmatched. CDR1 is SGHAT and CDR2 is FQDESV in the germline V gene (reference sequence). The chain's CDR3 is CASSFGWSGGLSSYNEQFF. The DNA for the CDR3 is TGTGCCAGCAGCTTTGGTTGGAGCGGGGGCCTTAGCTCCTACAATGAGCAGTTCTTC.

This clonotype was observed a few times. CDR3 residues: CASRAGSSTDTQYF. The CDR3 nucleotides are TGTGCCAGCAGAGCGGGGTCTAGCACAGATACGCAGTATTTT. The chain combines TRBV2 with TRBJ2-3; 7 nucleotides match TRBD2. The CDR3 covers 14 residues. Germline V gene lookup returns CDR1 SNHLY and CDR2 FYNNEI. V was pared by 6 bases and J by 0 bases, with 3 bases of the junction left unmatched.

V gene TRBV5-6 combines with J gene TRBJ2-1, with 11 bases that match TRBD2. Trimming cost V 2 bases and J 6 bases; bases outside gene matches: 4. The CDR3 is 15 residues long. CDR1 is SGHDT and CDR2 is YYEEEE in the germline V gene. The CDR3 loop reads CASSFGLAGLNEQFF. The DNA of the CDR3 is TGTGCCAGCAGCTTCGGACTAGCGGGTCTCAATGAGCAGTTCTTC.

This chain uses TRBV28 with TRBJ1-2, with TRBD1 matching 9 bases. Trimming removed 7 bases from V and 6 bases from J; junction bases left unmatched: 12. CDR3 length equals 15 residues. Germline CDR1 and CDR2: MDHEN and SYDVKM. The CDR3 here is CASIAPGQGLNGYTF. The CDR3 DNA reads TGTGCCAGCATCGCACCGGGACAGGGACTAAATGGCTACACCTTC.

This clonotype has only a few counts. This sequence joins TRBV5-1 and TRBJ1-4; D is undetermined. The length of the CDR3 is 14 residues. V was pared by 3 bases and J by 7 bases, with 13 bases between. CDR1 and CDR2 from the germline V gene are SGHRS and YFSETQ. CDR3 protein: CASSSGVEGEKLFF. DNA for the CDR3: TGCGCCAGCAGCTCCGGGGTCGAGGGTGAAAAACTGTTTTTT. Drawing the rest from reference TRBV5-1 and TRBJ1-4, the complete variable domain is KAGVTQTPRYLIKTRGQQVTLSCSPISGHRSVSWYQQTPGQGLQFLFEYFSETQRNKGNFPGRFSGRQFSNSRSEMNVSTLELGDSALYLCASSSGVEGEKLFFGSGTQLSVL.

This CDR3 reads CSARDEASPYGYTF. The DNA for the CDR3 is TGCAGTGCTAGAGATGAGGCTTCCCCCTATGGCTACACCTTC. The chain uses TRBV20-1 and TRBJ1-2; D is undetermined. The CDR3 covers 14 residues. V lost 0 bases and J 4 bases, leaving 12 bases between the germline ends. CDR1 and CDR2 from the germline V gene are DFQATT and SNEGSKA (reference sequence).

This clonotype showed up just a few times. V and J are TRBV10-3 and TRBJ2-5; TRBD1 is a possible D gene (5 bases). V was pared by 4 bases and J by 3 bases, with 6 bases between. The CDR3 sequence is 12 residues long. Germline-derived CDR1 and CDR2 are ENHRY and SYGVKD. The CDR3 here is CAISGREETQYF. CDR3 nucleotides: TGTGCCATCAGTGGCAGGGAAGAGACCCAGTACTTC.